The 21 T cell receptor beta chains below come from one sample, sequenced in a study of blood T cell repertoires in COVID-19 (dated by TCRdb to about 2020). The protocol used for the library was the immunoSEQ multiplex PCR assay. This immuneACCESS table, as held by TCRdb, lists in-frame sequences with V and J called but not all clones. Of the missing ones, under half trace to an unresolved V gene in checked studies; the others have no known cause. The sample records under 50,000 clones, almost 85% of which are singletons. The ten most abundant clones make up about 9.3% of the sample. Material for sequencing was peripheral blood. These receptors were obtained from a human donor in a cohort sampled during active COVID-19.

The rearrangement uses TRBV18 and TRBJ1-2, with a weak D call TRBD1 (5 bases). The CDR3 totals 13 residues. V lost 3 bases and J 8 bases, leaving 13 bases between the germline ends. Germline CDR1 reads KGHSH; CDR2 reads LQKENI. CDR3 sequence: CASSPSGRGGYTF. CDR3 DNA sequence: TGTGCCAGCTCACCGTCAGGGAGGGGAGGCTACACCTTC.

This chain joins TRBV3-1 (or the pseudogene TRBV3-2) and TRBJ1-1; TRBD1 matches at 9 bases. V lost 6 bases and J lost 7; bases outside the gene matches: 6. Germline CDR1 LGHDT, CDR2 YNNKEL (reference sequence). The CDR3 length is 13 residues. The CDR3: CASSPTGQGEAFF. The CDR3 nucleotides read TGTGCCAGCAGTCCCACGGGACAGGGTGAAGCTTTCTTT.

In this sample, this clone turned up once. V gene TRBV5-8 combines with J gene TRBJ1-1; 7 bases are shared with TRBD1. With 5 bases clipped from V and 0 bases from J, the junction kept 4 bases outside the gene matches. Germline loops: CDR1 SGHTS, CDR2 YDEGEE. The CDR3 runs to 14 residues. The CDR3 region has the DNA TGTGCCAGCAGGTACAGGGGAATGAACACTGAAGCTTTCTTT. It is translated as CASRYRGMNTEAFF.

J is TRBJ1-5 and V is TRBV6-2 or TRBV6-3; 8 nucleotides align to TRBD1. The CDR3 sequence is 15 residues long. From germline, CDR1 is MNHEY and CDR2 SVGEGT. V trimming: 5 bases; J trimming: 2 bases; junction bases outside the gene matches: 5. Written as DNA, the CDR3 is TGTGCCAGCAGTCGGACAGGGTTCGGCAATCAGCCCCAGCATTTT. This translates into CASSRTGFGNQPQHF.

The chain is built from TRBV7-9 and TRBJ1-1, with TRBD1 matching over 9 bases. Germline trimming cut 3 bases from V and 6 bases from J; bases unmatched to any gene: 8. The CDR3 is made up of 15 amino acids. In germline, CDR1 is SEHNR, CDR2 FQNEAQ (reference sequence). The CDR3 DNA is TGTGCCAGCAGCTTCGACCTAACAGGGGGCGCTGAAGCTTTCTTT. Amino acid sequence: CASSFDLTGGAEAFF.

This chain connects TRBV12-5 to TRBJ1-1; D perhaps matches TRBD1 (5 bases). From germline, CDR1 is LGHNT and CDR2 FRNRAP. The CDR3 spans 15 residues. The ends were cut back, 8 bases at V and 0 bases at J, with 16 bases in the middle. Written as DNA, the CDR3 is TGTGCTAGTCTTACAGGAGCCTTTATGAACACTGAAGCTTTCTTT. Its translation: CASLTGAFMNTEAFF.

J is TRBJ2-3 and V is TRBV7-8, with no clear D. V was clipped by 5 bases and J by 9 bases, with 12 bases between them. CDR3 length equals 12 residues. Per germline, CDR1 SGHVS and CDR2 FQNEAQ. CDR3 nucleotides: TGTGCCAGCAGCCTAAACACGGAGACGCAGTATTTT. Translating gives CASSLNTETQYF.

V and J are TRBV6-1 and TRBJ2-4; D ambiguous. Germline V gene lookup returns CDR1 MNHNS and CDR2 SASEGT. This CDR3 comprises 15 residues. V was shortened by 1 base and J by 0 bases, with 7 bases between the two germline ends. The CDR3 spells CASSEGTIAKNIQYF. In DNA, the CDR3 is TGTGCCAGCAGTGAAGGCACAATAGCCAAAAACATTCAGTACTTC.

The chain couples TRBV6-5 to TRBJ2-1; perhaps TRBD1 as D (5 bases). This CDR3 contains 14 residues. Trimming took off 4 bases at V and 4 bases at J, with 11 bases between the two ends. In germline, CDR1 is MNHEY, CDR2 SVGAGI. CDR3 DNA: TGTGCCAGCAGTTCTTCCGACAGATACAATGAGCAGTTCTTC. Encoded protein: CASSSSDRYNEQFF.

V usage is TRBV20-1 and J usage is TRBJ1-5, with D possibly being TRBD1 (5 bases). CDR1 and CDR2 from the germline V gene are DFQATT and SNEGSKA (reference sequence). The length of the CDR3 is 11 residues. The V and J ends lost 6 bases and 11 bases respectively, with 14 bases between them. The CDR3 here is CSAVTGPAQHF. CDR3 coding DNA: TGCAGTGCCGTAACAGGTCCGGCCCAGCATTTT.

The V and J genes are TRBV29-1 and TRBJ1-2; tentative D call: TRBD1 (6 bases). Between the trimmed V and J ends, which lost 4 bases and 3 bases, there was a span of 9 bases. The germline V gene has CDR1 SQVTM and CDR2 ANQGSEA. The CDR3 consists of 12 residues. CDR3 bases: TGCAGCGTTGGGGCAGGGGACTATGGCTACACCTTC. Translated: CSVGAGDYGYTF. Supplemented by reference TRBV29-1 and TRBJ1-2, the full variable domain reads SAVISQKPSRDICQRGTSLTIQCQVDSQVTMMFWYRQQPGQSLTLIATANQGSEATYESGFVIDKFPISRPNLTFSTLTVSNMSPEDSSIYLCSVGAGDYGYTFGSGTRLTVV.

The CDR3 here is CASSTGQGNSGNTIYF. The CDR3 DNA follows: TGTGCCAGCTCAACCGGACAGGGGAACTCTGGAAACACCATATATTTT. The chain joins TRBV18 to TRBJ1-3; 9 nucleotides agree with TRBD1. V gave up 5 bases and J gave up 0 bases; unmatched junction bases: 5. Germline V gene sequence: CDR1 KGHSH, CDR2 LQKENI. This CDR3 is 16 amino acids long.

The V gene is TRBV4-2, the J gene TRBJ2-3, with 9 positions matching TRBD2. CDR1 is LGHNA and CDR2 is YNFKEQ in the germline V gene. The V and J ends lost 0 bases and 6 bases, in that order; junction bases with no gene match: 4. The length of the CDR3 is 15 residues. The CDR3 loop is CASSQDIAGDDTQYF. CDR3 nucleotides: TGTGCCAGCAGCCAAGATATAGCGGGAGATGATACGCAGTATTTT.

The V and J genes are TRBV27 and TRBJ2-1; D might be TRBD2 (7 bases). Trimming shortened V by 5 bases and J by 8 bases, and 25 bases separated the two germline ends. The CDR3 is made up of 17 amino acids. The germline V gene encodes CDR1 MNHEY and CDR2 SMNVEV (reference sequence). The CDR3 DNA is TGTGCCAGCAGTCCCGCGGGGCGGGGGCCCGTAAGTCATGAGCAGTTCTTC. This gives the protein CASSPAGRGPVSHEQFF.

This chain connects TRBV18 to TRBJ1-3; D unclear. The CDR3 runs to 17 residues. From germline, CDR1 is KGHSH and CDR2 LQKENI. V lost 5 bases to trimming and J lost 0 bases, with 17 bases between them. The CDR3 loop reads CASSNMDLLYSGNTIYF. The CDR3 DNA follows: TGTGCCAGCTCAAATATGGACTTACTATACTCTGGAAACACCATATATTTT.

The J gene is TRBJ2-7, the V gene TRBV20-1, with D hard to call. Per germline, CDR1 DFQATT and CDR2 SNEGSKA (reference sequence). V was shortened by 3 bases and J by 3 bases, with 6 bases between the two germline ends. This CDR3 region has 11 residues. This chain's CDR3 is CSARRNYEQYF. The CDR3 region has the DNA TGCAGTGCTAGGAGAAACTACGAGCAGTACTTC.

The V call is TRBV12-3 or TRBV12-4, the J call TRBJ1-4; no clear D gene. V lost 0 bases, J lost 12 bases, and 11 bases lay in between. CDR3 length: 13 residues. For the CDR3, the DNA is TGTGCCAGCAGTTTAGCGGGCACCCGCGAACTGTTTTTT. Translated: CASSLAGTRELFF.

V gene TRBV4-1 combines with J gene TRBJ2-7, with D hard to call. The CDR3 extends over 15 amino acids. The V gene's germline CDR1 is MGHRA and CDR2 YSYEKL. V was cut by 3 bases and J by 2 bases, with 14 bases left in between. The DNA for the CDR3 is TGCGCCAGCAGCCAGAACACGTCTCCCACCTACGAGCAGTACTTC. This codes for CASSQNTSPTYEQYF.

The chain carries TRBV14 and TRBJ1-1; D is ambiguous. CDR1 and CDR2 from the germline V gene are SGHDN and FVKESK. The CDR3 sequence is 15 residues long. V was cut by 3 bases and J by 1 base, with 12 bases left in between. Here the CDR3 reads CASSQETGWNTEAFF. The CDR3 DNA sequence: TGTGCCAGCAGCCAGGAAACGGGATGGAACACTGAAGCTTTCTTT. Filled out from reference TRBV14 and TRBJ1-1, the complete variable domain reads EAGVTQFPSHSVIEKGQTVTLRCDPISGHDNLYWYRRVMGKEIKFLLHFVKESKQDESGMPNNRFLAERTGGTYSTLKVQPAELEDSGVYFCASSQETGWNTEAFFGQGTRLTVV.

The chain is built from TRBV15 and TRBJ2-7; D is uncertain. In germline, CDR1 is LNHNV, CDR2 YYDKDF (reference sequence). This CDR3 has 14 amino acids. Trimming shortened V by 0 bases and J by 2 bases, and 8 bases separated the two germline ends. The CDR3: CATSRDREAYEQYF. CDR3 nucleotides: TGTGCCACCAGCAGAGATAGAGAGGCCTACGAGCAGTACTTC.

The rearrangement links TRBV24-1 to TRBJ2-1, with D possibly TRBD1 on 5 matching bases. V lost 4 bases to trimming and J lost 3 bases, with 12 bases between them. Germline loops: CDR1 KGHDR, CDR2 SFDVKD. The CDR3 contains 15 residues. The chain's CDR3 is CATSDPGQNYNEQFF. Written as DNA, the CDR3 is TGTGCCACCAGTGACCCCGGACAAAACTACAATGAGCAGTTCTTC.